These T cell receptor beta chains were read from a single sample in a study of T cells in Graves' hyperthyroidism and ophthalmopathy. TCRdb called the multiplex PCR reads again in MiXCR, with one record for every CDR3 protein. The sample holds under 350,000 distinct CDR3 sequences, about 20% seen once. Specimen: blood. The source of these receptors is a woman aged 45-60 years with Graves' hyperthyroidism. Each CDR3 is given with its conserved first and last residue. A D gene is named only where the DNA matches it firmly. The size entry is marked missing in some rows and otherwise reads once, few, many or a size class.

clone_size: few
d_call: TRBD1
v_call: TRBV7-9
j_call: TRBJ2-3
cdr3_nt: TGTGCCAGCAGCTTTGAGGGGGCAAGCACAGATACGCAGTATTTT
cdr3_aa: CASSFEGASTDTQYF

clone_size: few
d_call: TRBD2
v_call: TRBV29-1
j_call: TRBJ2-1
cdr3_nt: TGCAGCGCTTCTAGCGGGAGGGCCGAGGGTGAGCAGTTCTTC
cdr3_aa: CSASSGRAEGEQFF

clone_size: few
d_call: -
v_call: TRBV5-1
j_call: TRBJ2-2
cdr3_nt: TGCGCCAGCAGCTTGGATCCGGGGAATGGCGGGGAGCTGTTTTTT
cdr3_aa: CASSLDPGNGGELFF

clone_size: many
d_call: TRBD2
v_call: TRBV28
j_call: TRBJ2-3
cdr3_nt: TGTGCCAGCAGTTCCTTTGGACTAGCGGGAGGTAGGCCAGATACGCAGTATTTT
cdr3_aa: CASSSFGLAGGRPDTQYF

clone_size: many
d_call: -
v_call: TRBV5-1
j_call: TRBJ2-3
cdr3_nt: TGCGCCAGCAGCTTGACAACAAGCACAGATACGCAGTATTTT
cdr3_aa: CASSLTTSTDTQYF

clone_size: -
d_call: TRBD1
v_call: TRBV28
j_call: TRBJ1-2
cdr3_nt: TGTGCCAGCAGTTCATCGACAGGGGGAAATGGCTACACCTTC
cdr3_aa: CASSSSTGGNGYTF

clone_size: -
d_call: -
v_call: TRBV11-2
j_call: TRBJ1-3
cdr3_nt: TGTGCCAGCAGCTTAATCGGAAACACCATATATTTT
cdr3_aa: CASSLIGNTIYF

clone_size: -
d_call: TRBD2
v_call: TRBV3-1
j_call: TRBJ2-3
cdr3_nt: TGTGCCAGCAGCCCACAACCGGGAAGCGGGAGGGCCCCCACAGATACGCAGTATTTT
cdr3_aa: CASSPQPGSGRAPTDTQYF

clone_size: few
d_call: -
v_call: TRBV4-2
j_call: TRBJ1-5
cdr3_nt: TGTGCCAGCAGCCCTAGGACGGGAGACCCTTATAGCAATCAGCCCCAGCATTTT
cdr3_aa: CASSPRTGDPYSNQPQHF

clone_size: -
d_call: TRBD1
v_call: TRBV12-5
j_call: TRBJ1-3
cdr3_nt: TGTGCTAGTAAGACAGGGGCTGGAAACACCATATATTTT
cdr3_aa: CASKTGAGNTIYF

clone_size: many
d_call: -
v_call: TRBV18
j_call: TRBJ1-2
cdr3_nt: TGTGCCAGCTCACCACCGGGCGCAGCCTATGGCTACACCTTC
cdr3_aa: CASSPPGAAYGYTF